The rows below give T cell receptor beta chains drawn from one sample of a study of CD8 T cells in ankylosing spondylitis. From the 5' RACE reads, TCRdb called clonotypes with MiXCR, one entry per CDR3 protein. The sample includes some 700,000 distinct CDR3 sequences, 19% of them seen just once. Sequencing used blood, either unsorted or a sorted T cell fraction (not recorded which). The receptors come from a male donor with ankylosing spondylitis. Each CDR3 is given with its conserved first and last residue. The D gene is left open where the match is weak. The size field is filled for only some rows; it gives once, few, many or a size class.

j_gene: TRBJ1-1
abundance: -
d_gene: TRBD1
v_gene: TRBV5-6
CDR3aa: CASSLKNGQGSEAFF
CDR3nt: TGTGCCAGCAGCCTGAAAAACGGACAGGGCAGTGAAGCTTTCTTT

j_gene: TRBJ2-5
abundance: -
d_gene: -
v_gene: TRBV28
CDR3aa: CASSTPIRLARETQYF
CDR3nt: TGTGCCAGCAGTACCCCGATTCGACTGGCTCGAGAGACCCAGTACTTC

j_gene: TRBJ1-1
abundance: few
d_gene: -
v_gene: TRBV11-3
CDR3aa: CASSLNRVYTEAFF
CDR3nt: TGTGCCAGCAGCCTAAACAGGGTTTACACTGAAGCTTTCTTT

j_gene: TRBJ2-2
abundance: -
d_gene: -
v_gene: TRBV12-3/TRBV12-4
CDR3aa: CASSLDRRTGELFF
CDR3nt: TGTGCCAGCAGTCTGGACAGAAGGACCGGGGAGCTGTTTTTT

j_gene: TRBJ2-1
abundance: few
d_gene: -
v_gene: TRBV24-1
CDR3aa: CASYLYAPPYNEQFF
CDR3nt: TGTGCCAGCTACCTCTATGCCCCCCCCTACAATGAGCAGTTCTTC

j_gene: TRBJ1-5
abundance: -
d_gene: -
v_gene: TRBV21-1
CDR3aa: CASSNQQQAGQPQHF
CDR3nt: TGTGCCAGCAGCAATCAGCAGCAGGCTGGTCAGCCCCAGCATTTT

j_gene: TRBJ2-1
abundance: -
d_gene: -
v_gene: TRBV25-1
CDR3aa: CASSPAREQFF
CDR3nt: TGTGCCAGCAGCCCCGCGCGGGAGCAGTTCTTC

j_gene: TRBJ1-1
abundance: -
d_gene: -
v_gene: TRBV4-2
CDR3aa: CASSQVAGLGTAEAFF
CDR3nt: TGTGCCAGCAGCCAAGTTGCCGGCCTCGGAACCGCTGAAGCTTTCTTT

j_gene: TRBJ2-5
abundance: few
d_gene: -
v_gene: TRBV13
CDR3aa: CASRPDGQETQYF
CDR3nt: TGTGCCAGCAGGCCTGACGGGCAAGAGACCCAGTACTTC

j_gene: TRBJ1-5
abundance: -
d_gene: TRBD1
v_gene: TRBV6-1
CDR3aa: CATGPGQGNQPQHF
CDR3nt: TGTGCCACCGGGCCAGGACAGGGGAATCAGCCCCAGCATTTT

j_gene: TRBJ2-1
abundance: few
d_gene: -
v_gene: TRBV6-5
CDR3aa: CASGHGVYNEQFF
CDR3nt: TGTGCCAGCGGTCACGGGGTATACAATGAGCAGTTCTTC

j_gene: TRBJ1-5
abundance: -
d_gene: -
v_gene: TRBV20-1
CDR3aa: CSARDKRRRQDQPQHF
CDR3nt: TGCAGTGCTAGAGATAAAAGAAGGAGACAGGATCAGCCCCAGCATTTT

j_gene: TRBJ2-7
abundance: -
d_gene: TRBD2
v_gene: TRBV11-2
CDR3aa: CASSLNGGEQYF
CDR3nt: TGTGCCAGCAGCTTAAACGGGGGGGAGCAGTACTTC

j_gene: TRBJ2-1
abundance: -
d_gene: TRBD2
v_gene: TRBV6-2/TRBV6-3
CDR3aa: CATWFGRGIYNEQFF
CDR3nt: TGTGCCACCTGGTTCGGGAGGGGAATATACAATGAGCAGTTCTTC

j_gene: TRBJ2-5
abundance: -
d_gene: -
v_gene: TRBV20-1
CDR3aa: CSASGGETQYF
CDR3nt: TGCAGTGCTAGCGGGGGTGAGACCCAGTACTTC

j_gene: TRBJ2-3
abundance: few
d_gene: -
v_gene: TRBV29-1
CDR3aa: CSVGDKTSSTDTQYF
CDR3nt: TGCAGCGTCGGCGACAAGACTTCTAGCACAGATACGCAGTATTTT

j_gene: TRBJ1-2
abundance: many
d_gene: -
v_gene: TRBV20-1
CDR3aa: CSAEPGDFYGYTF
CDR3nt: TGCAGTGCTGAGCCAGGGGATTTTTATGGCTACACCTTC